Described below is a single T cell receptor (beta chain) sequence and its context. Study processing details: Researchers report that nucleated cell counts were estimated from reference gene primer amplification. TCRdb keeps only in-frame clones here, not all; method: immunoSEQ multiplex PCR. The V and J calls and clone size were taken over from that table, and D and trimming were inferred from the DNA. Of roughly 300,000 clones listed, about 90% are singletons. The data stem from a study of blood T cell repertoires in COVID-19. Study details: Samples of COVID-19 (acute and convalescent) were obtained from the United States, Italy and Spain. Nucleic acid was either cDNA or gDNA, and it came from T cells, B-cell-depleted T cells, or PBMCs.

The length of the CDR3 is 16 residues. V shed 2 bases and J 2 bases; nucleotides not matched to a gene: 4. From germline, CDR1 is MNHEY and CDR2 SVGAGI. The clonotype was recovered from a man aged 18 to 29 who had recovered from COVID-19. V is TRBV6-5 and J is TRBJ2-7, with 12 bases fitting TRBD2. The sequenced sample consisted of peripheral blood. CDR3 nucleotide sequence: TGTGCCAGCAGTTACGGGGCTAGCGGGAGGGCCTACGAGCAGTACTTC. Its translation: CASSYGASGRAYEQYF.